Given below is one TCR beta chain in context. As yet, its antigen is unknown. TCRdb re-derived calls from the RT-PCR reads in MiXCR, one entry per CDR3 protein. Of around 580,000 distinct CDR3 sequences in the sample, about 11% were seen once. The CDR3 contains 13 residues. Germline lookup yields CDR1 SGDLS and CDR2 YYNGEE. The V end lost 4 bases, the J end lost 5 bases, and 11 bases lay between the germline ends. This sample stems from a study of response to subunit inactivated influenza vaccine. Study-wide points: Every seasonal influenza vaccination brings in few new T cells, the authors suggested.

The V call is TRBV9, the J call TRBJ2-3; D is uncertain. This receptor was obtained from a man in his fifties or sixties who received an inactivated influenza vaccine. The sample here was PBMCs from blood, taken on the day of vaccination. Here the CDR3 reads CASSSRPLDTQYF. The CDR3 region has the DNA TGTGCCAGCAGCTCCCGACCTTTAGATACGCAGTATTTT.